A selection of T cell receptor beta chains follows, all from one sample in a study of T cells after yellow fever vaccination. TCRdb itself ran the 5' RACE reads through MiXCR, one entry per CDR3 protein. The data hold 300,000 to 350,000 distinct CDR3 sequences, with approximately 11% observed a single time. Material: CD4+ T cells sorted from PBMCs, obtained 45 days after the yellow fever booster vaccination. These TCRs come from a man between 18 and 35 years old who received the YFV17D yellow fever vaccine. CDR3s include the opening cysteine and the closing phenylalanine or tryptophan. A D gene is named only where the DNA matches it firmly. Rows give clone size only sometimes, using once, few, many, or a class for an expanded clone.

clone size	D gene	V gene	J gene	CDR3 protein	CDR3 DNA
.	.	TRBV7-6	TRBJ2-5	CASSPREGDQETQYF	TGTGCCAGCAGCCCCCGTGAAGGGGACCAAGAGACCCAGTACTTC
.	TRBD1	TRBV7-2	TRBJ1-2	CASSSTGTGGLGYTF	TGTGCCAGCAGCTCGACCGGGACAGGGGGCCTTGGCTACACCTTC
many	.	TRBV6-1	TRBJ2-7	CASSDEGGGSSYEQYF	TGTGCCAGCAGTGACGAGGGGGGCGGAAGCTCCTACGAGCAGTACTTC
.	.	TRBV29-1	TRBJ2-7	CSVASQSYEQYF	TGCAGCGTTGCTTCCCAGAGCTACGAGCAGTACTTC
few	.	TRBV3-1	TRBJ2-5	CASSLKRTLEETQYF	TGTGCCAGCAGCCTCAAGCGGACACTTGAAGAGACCCAGTACTTC
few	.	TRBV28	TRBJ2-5	CASSLFPSETQYF	TGTGCCAGCAGTTTGTTTCCTTCCGAGACCCAGTACTTC
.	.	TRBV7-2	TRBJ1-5	CASSYSIGGIKPQHF	TGTGCCAGCAGCTATTCTATCGGGGGAATAAAGCCCCAGCATTTT
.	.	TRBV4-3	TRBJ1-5	CASSQARGDGQPQHF	TGCGCCAGCAGCCAAGCGCGAGGGGACGGACAGCCCCAGCATTTT
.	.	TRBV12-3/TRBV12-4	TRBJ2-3	CASSSTDSTDTQYF	TGTGCCAGCAGTTCTACCGACAGCACAGATACGCAGTATTTT
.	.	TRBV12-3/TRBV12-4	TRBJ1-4	CATQENEKLFF	TGTGCCACCCAGGAAAATGAAAAACTGTTTTTT
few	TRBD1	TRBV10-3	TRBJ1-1	CAISLQGSNTEAFF	TGTGCCATCAGCCTACAGGGGTCGAACACTGAAGCTTTCTTT
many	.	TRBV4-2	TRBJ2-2	CASSQGSGLLNTGELFF	TGTGCCAGCAGCCAAGGATCGGGTTTACTAAACACCGGGGAGCTGTTTTTT
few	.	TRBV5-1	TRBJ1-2	CASSGSQGLYYGYTF	TGCGCCAGCAGCGGAAGTCAGGGGCTATACTATGGCTACACCTTC
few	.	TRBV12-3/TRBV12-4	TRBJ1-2	CASSLGQEIYGYTF	TGTGCCAGCAGTTTAGGACAGGAGATCTATGGCTACACCTTC
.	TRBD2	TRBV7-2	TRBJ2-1	CASSLEASGTYNEQFF	TGTGCCAGCAGCTTAGAGGCTAGCGGGACCTACAATGAGCAGTTCTTC
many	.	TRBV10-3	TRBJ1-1	CATGRDQNTEAFF	TGTGCCACCGGCAGGGATCAGAACACTGAAGCTTTCTTT
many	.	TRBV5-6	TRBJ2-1	CASSLDENNEQFF	TGTGCCAGCAGCTTGGACGAGAACAATGAGCAGTTCTTC
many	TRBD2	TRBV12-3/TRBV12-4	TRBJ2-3	CASSRGGADTQYF	TGTGCCAGCAGTCGCGGGGGGGCGGATACGCAGTATTTT
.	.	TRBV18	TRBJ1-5	CASSRVLDSNQPQHF	TGTGCCAGCTCACGTGTCTTGGACAGCAATCAGCCCCAGCATTTT
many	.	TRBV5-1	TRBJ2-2	CASSLDRPTGELFF	TGCGCCAGCAGCTTGGACAGACCGACCGGGGAGCTGTTTTTT
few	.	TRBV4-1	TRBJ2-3	CASSPLNGLPTDTQYF	TGCGCCAGCAGCCCTCTGAACGGACTGCCCACAGATACGCAGTATTTT
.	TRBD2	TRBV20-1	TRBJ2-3	CSANVAGGFTDTQYF	TGCAGTGCCAACGTAGCGGGGGGCTTCACAGATACGCAGTATTTT
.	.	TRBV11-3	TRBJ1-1	CACSFTQNTDAFF	TGTGCCTGCAGCTTCACCCAGAACACTGATGCTTTCTTT
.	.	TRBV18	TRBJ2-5	CASTQRGRGEETQYF	TGTGCCAGCACCCAGCGGGGAAGGGGGGAAGAGACCCAGTACTTC
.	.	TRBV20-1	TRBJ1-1	CSAGDFTGNEGLTTEAFF	TGCAGTGCTGGAGACTTCACAGGGAATGAGGGGCTTACCACTGAAGCTTTCTTT
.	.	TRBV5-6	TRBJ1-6	CASSLGGDSYNSPLHF	TGTGCCAGCAGCTTGGGGGGTGACTCCTATAATTCACCCCTCCACTTT
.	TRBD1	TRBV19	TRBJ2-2	CASSTGQGWAGELFF	TGTGCCAGTAGTACGGGACAGGGATGGGCCGGGGAGCTGTTTTTT
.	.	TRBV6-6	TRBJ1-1	CASSLTGAYTEAFF	TGTGCCAGCAGTCTGACAGGTGCCTACACTGAAGCTTTCTTT
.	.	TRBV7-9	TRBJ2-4	CASSGGPTKNIQYF	TGTGCCAGCAGTGGAGGGCCCACCAAAAACATTCAGTACTTC
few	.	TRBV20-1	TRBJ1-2	CSARDQRDYGYTF	TGCAGTGCTAGAGATCAGCGGGACTATGGCTACACCTTC
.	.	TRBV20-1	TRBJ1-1	CSARDGPGFTEAFF	TGCAGTGCTAGAGACGGGCCCGGGTTCACTGAAGCTTTCTTT
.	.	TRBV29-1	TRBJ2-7	CSASLQGSEQYF	TGCAGCGCTAGCCTACAGGGTTCCGAGCAGTACTTC
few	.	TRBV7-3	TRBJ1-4	CASSRREGEKLFF	TGTGCCAGCAGCCGTCGGGAGGGGGAAAAACTGTTTTTT
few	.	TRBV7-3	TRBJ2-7	CASSLSTGPPYEQYF	TGTGCCAGCAGCCTAAGCACAGGGCCACCCTACGAGCAGTACTTC
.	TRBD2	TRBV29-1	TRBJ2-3	CSVATSGGGDTQYF	TGCAGCGTTGCGACTAGCGGGGGGGGAGATACGCAGTATTTT
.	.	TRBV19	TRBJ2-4	CASSMGPPVGNIQYF	TGTGCCAGTAGTATGGGGCCGCCAGTTGGCAACATTCAGTACTTC
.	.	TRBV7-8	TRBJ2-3	CASGDEDTQYF	TGTGCCAGCGGAGATGAGGATACGCAGTATTTT
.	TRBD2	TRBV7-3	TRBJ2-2	CASSSQAGLNTGELFF	TGTGCCAGCAGCTCCCAAGCGGGACTTAACACCGGGGAGCTGTTTTTT
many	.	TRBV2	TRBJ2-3	CASSETGAGSTQYF	TGTGCCAGCAGTGAGACGGGGGCCGGAAGTACGCAGTATTTT
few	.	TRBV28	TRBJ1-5	CASSLPTPGVIDSNQPQHF	TGTGCCAGCAGTTTACCGACTCCAGGGGTGATCGATAGCAATCAGCCCCAGCATTTT
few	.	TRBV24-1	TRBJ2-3	CATSVGRTPLRTDTQYF	TGTGCCACCAGTGTAGGTCGGACCCCCTTAAGGACGGATACGCAGTATTTT
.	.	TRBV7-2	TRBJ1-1	CASSPRRLMVTEAFF	TGTGCCAGCAGTCCAAGGAGACTCATGGTTACTGAAGCTTTCTTT
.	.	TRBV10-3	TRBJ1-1	CATTYMMNTEAFF	TGTGCCACCACCTACATGATGAACACTGAAGCTTTCTTT
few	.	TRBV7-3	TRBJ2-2	CASSSSGANTGELFF	TGTGCCAGCAGCTCCTCCGGTGCGAACACCGGGGAGCTGTTTTTT
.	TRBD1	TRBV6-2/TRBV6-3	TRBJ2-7	CASSQTGEKQYF	TGTGCCAGCAGTCAAACAGGGGAAAAGCAGTACTTC